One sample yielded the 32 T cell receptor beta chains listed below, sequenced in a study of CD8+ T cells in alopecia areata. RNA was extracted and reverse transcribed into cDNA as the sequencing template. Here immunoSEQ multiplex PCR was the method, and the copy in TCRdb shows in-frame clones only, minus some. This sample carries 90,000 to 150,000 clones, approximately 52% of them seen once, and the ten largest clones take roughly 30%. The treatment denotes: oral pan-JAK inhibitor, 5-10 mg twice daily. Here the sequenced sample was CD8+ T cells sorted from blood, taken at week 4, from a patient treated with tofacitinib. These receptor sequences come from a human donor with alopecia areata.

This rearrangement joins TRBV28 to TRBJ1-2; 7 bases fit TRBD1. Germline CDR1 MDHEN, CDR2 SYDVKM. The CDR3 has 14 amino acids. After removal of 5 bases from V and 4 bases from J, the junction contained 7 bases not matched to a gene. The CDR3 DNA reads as TGTGCCAGCAGTCTGACAGGGCAAGTCTATGGCTACACCTTC. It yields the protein CASSLTGQVYGYTF.

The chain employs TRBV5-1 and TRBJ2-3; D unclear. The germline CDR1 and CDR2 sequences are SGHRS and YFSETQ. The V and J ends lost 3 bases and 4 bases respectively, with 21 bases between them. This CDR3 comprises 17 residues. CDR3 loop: CASSSPPSGLLADTQYF. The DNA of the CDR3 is TGCGCCAGCAGCTCCCCCCCTAGTGGTCTCCTCGCAGATACGCAGTATTTT.

This CDR3 is CASSLPGGSETQYF. CDR3 DNA: TGTGCCAGCAGCTTACCAGGGGGTAGCGAGACCCAGTACTTC. The V call is TRBV7-9, the J call TRBJ2-5, with 7 bases fitting TRBD1. Germline V CDR1 and CDR2: SEHNR, FQNEAQ (reference sequence). This CDR3 spans 14 amino acids. The J segment lost 5 bases and the V segment lost 2 bases, leaving 5 bases of the junction unmatched.

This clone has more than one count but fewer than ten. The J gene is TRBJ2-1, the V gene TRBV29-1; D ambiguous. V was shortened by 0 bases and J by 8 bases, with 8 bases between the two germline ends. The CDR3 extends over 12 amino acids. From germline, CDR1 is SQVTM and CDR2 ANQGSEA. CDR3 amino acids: CSVEDHDYEQFF. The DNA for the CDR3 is TGCAGCGTTGAAGATCATGACTATGAGCAGTTCTTC.

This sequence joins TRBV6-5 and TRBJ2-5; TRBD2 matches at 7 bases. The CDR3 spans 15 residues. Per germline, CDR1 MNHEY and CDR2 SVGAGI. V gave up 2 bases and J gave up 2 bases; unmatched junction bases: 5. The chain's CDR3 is CASSYGGGMQETQYF. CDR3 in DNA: TGTGCCAGCAGTTACGGCGGGGGAATGCAAGAGACCCAGTACTTC.

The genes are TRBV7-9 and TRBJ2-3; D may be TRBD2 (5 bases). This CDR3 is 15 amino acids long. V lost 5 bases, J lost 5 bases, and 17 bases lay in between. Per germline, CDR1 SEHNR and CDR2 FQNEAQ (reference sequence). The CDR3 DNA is TGTGCCAGCAGCGACGTGTCGCTAGCAGAAGATACGCAGTATTTT. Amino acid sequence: CASSDVSLAEDTQYF.

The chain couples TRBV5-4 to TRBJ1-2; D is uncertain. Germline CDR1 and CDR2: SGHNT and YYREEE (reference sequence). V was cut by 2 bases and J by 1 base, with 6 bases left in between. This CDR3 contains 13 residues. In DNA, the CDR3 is TGTGCCAGCAGCTTCGAAAATAACTATGGCTACACCTTC. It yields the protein CASSFENNYGYTF.

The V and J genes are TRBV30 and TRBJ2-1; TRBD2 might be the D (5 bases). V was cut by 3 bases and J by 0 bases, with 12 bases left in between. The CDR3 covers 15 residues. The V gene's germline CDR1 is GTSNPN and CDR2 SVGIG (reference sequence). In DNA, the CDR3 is TGTGCCTGGAGGGGAGCGCAGGACTCCTACAATGAGCAGTTCTTC. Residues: CAWRGAQDSYNEQFF.

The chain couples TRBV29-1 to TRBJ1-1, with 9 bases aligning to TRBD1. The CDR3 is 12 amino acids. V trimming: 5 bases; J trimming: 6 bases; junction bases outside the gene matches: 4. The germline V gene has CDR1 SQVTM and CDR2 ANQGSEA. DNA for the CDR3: TGCAGCGTTCTGACAGGGGGAGCTGAAGCTTTCTTT. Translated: CSVLTGGAEAFF.

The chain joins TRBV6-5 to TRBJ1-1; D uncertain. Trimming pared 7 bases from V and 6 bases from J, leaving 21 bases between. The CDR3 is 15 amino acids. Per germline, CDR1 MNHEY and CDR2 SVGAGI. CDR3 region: CASKTGIAIGAEAFF. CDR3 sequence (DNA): TGTGCCAGCAAAACGGGAATTGCGATTGGGGCTGAAGCTTTCTTT.

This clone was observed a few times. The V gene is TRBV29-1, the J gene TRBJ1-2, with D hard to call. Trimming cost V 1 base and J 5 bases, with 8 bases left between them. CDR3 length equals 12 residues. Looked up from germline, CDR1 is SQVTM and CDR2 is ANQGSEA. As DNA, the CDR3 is TGCAGCGTTGAAGGGGCAGGTTATGGCTACACCTTC. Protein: CSVEGAGYGYTF.

CDR3 loop: CASSSNTYEQYF. CDR3 DNA: TGTGCCAGCAGTTCGAATACGTACGAGCAGTACTTC. The J gene is TRBJ2-7, the V gene TRBV6-5; D is uncertain. In germline, CDR1 is MNHEY, CDR2 SVGAGI. This CDR3 comprises 12 residues. Trimming removed 4 bases at V and 4 bases at J, with 8 bases between.

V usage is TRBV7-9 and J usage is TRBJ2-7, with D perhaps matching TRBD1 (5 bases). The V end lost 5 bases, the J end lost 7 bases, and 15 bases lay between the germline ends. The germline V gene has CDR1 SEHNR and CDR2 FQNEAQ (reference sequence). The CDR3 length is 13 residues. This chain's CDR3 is CASSPRQSTEQYF. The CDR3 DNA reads TGTGCCAGCAGCCCCCGACAGAGTACTGAGCAGTACTTC.

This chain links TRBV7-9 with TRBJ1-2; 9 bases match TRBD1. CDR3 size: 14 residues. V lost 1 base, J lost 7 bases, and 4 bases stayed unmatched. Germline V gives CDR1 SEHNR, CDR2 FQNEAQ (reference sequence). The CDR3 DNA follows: TGTGCCAGCAGCTTAGTCGGGACAGGGTTTGGCTACACCTTC. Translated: CASSLVGTGFGYTF.

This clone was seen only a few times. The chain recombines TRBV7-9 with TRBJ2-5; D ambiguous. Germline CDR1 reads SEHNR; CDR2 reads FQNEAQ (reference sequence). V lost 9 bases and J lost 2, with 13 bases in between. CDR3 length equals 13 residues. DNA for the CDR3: TGTGCCAGTGCGCGAACCTTACAAGAGACCCAGTACTTC. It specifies CASARTLQETQYF.

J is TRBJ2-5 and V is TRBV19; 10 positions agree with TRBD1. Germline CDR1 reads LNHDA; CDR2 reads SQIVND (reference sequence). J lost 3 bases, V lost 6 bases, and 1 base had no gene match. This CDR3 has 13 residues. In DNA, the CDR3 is TGTGCCAGTAGAGGGACAGGGGAAGAGACCCAGTACTTC. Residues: CASRGTGEETQYF.

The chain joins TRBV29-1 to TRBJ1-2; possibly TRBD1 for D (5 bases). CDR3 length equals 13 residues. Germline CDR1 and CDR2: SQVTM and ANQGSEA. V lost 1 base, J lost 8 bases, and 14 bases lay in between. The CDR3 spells CSVEAQGPRGYTF. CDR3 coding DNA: TGCAGCGTTGAAGCCCAGGGCCCCAGGGGCTACACCTTC.

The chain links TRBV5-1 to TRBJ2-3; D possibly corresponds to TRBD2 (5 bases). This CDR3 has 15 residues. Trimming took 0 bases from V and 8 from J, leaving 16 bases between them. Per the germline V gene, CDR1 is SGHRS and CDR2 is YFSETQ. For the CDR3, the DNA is TGCGCCAGCAGCTTGGCCGACCTTCTTGAGGGTACGCAGTATTTT. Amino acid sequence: CASSLADLLEGTQYF.

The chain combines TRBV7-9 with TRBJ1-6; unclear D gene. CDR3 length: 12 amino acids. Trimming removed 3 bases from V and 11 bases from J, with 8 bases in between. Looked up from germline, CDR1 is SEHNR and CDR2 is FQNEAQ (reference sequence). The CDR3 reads CASSLGRAPLHF. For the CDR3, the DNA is TGTGCCAGCAGCTTGGGTAGGGCACCCCTCCACTTT.

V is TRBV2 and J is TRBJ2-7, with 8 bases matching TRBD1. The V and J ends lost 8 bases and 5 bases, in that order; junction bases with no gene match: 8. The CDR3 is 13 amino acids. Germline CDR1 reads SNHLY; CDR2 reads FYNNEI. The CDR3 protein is CASVGQGRNEQYF. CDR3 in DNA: TGTGCCAGCGTCGGACAGGGAAGGAACGAGCAGTACTTC.

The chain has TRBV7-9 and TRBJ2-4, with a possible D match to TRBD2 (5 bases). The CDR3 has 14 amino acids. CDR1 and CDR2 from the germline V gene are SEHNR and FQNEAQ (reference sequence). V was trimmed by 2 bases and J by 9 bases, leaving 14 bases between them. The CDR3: CASSLKDGESIQYF. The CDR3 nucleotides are TGTGCCAGCAGCTTAAAGGACGGGGAGAGCATTCAGTACTTC.

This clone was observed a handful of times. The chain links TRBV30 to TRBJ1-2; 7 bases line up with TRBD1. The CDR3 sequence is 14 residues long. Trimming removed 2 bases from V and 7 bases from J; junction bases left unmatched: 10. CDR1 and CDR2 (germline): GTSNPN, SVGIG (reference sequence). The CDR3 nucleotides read TGTGCCTGGAGTCCTACCTTTGGACAGGCTGGCTACACCTTC. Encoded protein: CAWSPTFGQAGYTF.

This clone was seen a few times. This CDR3 is CASSYPSASGTDTQYF. The DNA for the CDR3 is TGTGCCAGCAGTTACCCTAGCGCGTCTGGCACAGATACGCAGTATTTT. The chain couples TRBV6-5 to TRBJ2-3; D might be TRBD2 (6 bases). Germline V gene lookup returns CDR1 MNHEY and CDR2 SVGAGI. This CDR3 has 16 amino acids. V lost 2 bases to trimming and J lost 1 base, with 13 bases between them.

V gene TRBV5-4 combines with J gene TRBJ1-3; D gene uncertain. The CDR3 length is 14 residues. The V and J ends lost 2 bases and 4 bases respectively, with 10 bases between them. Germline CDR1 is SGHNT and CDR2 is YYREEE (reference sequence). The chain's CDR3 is CASSFSGSGNTIYF. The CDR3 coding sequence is TGTGCCAGCAGCTTTTCGGGGTCAGGAAACACCATATATTTT.

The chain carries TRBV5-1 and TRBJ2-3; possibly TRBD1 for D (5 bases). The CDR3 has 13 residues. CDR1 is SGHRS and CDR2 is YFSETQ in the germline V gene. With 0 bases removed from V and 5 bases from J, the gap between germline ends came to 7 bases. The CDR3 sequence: CASSLEGLDTQYF. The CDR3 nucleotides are TGCGCCAGCAGCTTGGAGGGGTTAGATACGCAGTATTTT.

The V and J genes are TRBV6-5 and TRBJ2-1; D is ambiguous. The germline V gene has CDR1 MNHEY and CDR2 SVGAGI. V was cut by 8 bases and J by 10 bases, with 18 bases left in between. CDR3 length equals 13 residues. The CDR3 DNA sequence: TGTGCCAGCGGTCTAGAGAATAGGGTCGAGCAGTTCTTC. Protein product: CASGLENRVEQFF.

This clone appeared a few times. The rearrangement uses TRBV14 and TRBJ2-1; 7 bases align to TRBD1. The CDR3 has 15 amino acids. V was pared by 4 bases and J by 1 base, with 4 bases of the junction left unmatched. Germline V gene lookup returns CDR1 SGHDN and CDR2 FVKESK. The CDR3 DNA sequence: TGTGCCAGCAGCCCTAGACAGGGATCCTACAATGAGCAGTTCTTC. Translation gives CASSPRQGSYNEQFF.

This CDR3 is CASSPTGDYGYTF. The CDR3 DNA follows: TGTGCCAGCAGTCCCACAGGGGACTATGGCTACACCTTC. The chain employs TRBV2 and TRBJ1-2; 7 bases align to TRBD1. There are 13 residues in the CDR3. With 5 bases clipped from V and 3 bases from J, the junction kept 3 bases outside the gene matches. CDR1 is SNHLY, CDR2 FYNNEI, per germline.

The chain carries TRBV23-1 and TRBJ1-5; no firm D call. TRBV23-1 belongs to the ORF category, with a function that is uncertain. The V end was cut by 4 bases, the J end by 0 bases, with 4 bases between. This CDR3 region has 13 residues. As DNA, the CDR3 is TGCGCCAGCAGTCGAGGTAGCAATCAGCCCCAGCATTTT. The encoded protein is CASSRGSNQPQHF.

The CDR3 loop reads CASGGGSGANVLTF. CDR3 bases: TGTGCCTCAGGGGGCGGCTCTGGGGCCAACGTCCTGACTTTC. V and J are TRBV30 and TRBJ2-6; TRBD1 matches at 8 bases. Germline V lookup: CDR1 GTSNPN, CDR2 SVGIG (reference sequence). The CDR3 covers 14 residues. V lost 7 bases, J lost 0 bases, and 2 bases stayed unmatched.

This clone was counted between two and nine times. The CDR3 coding sequence is TGCAGCGTTGTTGTACAGGGGGTCACCGGGGAGCTGTTTTTT. Translated: CSVVVQGVTGELFF. This chain links TRBV29-1 with TRBJ2-2; 8 bases match TRBD1. This CDR3 is 14 amino acids long. With V trimmed by 4 bases and J by 4 bases, 5 bases remained unmatched. Germline lookup yields CDR1 SQVTM and CDR2 ANQGSEA.

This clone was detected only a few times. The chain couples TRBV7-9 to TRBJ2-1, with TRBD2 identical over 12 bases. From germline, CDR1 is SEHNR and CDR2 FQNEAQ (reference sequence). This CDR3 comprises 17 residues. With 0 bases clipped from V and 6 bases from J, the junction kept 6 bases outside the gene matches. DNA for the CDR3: TGTGCCAGCAGCTTAGCCGCCCCTAGCGGGGGGGCCAATGAGCAGTTCTTC. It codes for CASSLAAPSGGANEQFF.